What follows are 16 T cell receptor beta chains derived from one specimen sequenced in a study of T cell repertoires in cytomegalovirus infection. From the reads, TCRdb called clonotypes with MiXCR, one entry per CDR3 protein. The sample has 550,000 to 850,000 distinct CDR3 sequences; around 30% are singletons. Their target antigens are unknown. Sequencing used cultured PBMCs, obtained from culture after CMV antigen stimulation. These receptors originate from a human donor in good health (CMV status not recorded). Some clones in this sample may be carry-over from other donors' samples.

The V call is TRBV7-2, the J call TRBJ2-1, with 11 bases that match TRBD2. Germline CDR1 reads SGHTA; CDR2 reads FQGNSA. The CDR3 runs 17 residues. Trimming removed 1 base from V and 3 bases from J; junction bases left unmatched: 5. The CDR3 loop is CASSLDIAGGGYNEQFF. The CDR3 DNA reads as TGTGCCAGCAGCTTAGACATAGCGGGGGGGGGCTACAATGAGCAGTTCTTC.

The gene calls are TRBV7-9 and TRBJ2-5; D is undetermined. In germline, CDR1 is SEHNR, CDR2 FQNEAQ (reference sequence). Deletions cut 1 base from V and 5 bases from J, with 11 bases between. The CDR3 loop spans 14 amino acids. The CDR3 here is CASSLGFGSETQYF. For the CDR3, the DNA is TGTGCCAGCAGCTTAGGTTTCGGCTCGGAGACCCAGTACTTC.

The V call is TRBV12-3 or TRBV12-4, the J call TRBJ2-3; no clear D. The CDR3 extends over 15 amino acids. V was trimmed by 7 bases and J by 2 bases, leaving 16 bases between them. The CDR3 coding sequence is TGTGCCAGCACCCTCGCTCCGACCTACACAGATACGCAGTATTTT. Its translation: CASTLAPTYTDTQYF.

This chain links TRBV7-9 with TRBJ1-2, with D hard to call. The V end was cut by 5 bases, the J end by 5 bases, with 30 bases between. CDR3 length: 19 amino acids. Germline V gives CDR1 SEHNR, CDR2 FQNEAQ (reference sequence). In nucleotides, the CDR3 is TGTGCCAGCAGCCGGGCTTGGAGCGGTTCGGTTTCTTACCAGTATGGCTACACCTTC. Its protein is CASSRAWSGSVSYQYGYTF.

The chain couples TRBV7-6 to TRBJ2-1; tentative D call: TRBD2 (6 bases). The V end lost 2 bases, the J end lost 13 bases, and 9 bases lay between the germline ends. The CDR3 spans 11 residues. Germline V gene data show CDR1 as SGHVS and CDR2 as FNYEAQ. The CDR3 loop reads CASSLLASQFF. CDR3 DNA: TGTGCCAGCAGCTTACTAGCGAGTCAGTTCTTC. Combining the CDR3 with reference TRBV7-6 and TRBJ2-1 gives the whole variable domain GAGVSQSPRYKVTKRGQDVALRCDPISGHVSLYWYRQALGQGPEFLTYFNYEAQQDKSGLPNDRFSAERPEGSISTLTIQRTEQRDSAMYRCASSLLASQFFGPGTRLTVL.

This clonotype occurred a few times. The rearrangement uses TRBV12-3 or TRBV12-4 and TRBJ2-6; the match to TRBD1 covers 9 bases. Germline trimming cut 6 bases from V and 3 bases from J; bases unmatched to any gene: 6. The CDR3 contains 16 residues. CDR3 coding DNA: TGTGCCAGCAGCTGGGACAGGGTGTTTGGGGCCAACGTCCTGACTTTC. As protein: CASSWDRVFGANVLTF.

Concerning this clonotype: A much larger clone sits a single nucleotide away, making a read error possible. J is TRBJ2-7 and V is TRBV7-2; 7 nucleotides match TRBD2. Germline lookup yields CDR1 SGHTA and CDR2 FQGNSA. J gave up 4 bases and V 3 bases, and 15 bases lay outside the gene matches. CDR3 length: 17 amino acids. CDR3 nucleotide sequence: TGTGCCAGCAGCTTCCCCACCAGCGGGGCCCGGTGGTACGAGCAGTACTTC. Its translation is CASSFPTSGARWYEQYF.

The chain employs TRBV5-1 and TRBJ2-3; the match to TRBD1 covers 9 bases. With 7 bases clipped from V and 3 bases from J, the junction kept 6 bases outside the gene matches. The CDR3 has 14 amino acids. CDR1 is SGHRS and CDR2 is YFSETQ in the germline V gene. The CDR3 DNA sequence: TGCGCCAGCCAACAGGGGGCGCGGACAGATACGCAGTATTTT. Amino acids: CASQQGARTDTQYF. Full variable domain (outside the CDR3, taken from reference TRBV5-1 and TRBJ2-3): KAGVTQTPRYLIKTRGQQVTLSCSPISGHRSVSWYQQTPGQGLQFLFEYFSETQRNKGNFPGRFSGRQFSNSRSEMNVSTLELGDSALYLCASQQGARTDTQYFGPGTRLTVL.

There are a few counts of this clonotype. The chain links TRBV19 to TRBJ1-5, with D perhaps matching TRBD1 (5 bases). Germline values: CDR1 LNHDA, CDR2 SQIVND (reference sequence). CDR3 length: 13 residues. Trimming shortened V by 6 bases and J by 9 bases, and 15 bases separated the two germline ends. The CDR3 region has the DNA TGTGCCAGTAGCACGCAGGGCCATCTGCCCCAGCATTTT. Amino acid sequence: CASSTQGHLPQHF.

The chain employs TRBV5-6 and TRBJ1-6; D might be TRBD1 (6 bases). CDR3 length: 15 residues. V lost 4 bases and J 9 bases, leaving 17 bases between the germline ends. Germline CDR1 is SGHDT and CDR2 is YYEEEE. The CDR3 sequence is CASSHRQEGISPLHF. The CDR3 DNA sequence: TGTGCCAGCAGCCATAGACAGGAGGGAATTTCACCCCTCCACTTT.

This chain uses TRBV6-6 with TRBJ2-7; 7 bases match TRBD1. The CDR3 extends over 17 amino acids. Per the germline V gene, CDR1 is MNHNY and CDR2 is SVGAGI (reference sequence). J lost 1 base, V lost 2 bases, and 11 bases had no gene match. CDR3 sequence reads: CASSYDLDRVSSYEQYF. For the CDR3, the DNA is TGTGCCAGCAGTTACGACCTAGACAGGGTTTCTTCCTACGAGCAGTACTTC.

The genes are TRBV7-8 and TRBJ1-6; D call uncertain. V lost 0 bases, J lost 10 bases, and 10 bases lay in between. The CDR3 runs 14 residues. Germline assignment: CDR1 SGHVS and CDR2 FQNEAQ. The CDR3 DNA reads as TGTGCCAGCAGCTTAGCGCCTAGCGGGTCACCCCTCCACTTT. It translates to CASSLAPSGSPLHF.

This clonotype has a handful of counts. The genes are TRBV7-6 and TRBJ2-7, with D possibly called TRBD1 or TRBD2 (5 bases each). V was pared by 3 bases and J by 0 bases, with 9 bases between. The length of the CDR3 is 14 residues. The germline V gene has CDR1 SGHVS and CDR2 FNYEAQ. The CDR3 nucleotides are TGTGCCAGCAGCTTGGGGGTCGTCTCCTACGAGCAGTACTTC. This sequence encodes CASSLGVVSYEQYF.

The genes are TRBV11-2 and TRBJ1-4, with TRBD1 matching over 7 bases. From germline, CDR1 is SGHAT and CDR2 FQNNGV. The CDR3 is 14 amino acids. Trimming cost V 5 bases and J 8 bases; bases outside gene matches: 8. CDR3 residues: CASSPGGNKEKLFF. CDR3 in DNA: TGTGCCAGCAGCCCAGGGGGGAATAAGGAAAAACTGTTTTTT.

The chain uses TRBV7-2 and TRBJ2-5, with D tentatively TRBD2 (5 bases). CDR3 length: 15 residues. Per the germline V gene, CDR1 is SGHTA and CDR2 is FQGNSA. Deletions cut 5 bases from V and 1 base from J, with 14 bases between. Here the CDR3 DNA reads TGTGCCAGCAGCCCTAGCACGAGCCCCCAAGAGACCCAGTACTTC. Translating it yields CASSPSTSPQETQYF.

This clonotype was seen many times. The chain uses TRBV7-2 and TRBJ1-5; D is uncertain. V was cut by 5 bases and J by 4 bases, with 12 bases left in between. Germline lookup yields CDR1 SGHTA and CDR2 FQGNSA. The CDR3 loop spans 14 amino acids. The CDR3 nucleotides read TGTGCCAGCAGCCTCCACAGTATGAATCAGCCCCAGCATTTT. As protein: CASSLHSMNQPQHF.